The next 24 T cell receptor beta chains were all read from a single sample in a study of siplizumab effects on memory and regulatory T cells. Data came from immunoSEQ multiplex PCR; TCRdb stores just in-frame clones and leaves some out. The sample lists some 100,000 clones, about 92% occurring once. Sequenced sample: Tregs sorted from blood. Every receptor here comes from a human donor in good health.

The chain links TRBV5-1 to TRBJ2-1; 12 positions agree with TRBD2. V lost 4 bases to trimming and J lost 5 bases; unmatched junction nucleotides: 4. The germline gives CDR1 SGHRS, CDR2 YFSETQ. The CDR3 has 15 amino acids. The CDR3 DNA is TGCGCCAGCAGCCGTGGACTAGCGGGGAACAATGAGCAGTTCTTC. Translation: CASSRGLAGNNEQFF.

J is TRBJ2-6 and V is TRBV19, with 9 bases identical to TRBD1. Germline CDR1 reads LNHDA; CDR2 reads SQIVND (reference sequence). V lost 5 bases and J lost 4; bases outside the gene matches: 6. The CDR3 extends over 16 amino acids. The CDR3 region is CASSSWTGAGANVLTF. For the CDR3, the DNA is TGTGCCAGTAGTTCTTGGACAGGGGCCGGGGCCAACGTCCTGACTTTC. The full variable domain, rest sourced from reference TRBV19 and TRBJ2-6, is DGGITQSPKYLFRKEGQNVTLSCEQNLNHDAMYWYRQDPGQGLRLIYYSQIVNDFQKGDIAEGYSVSREKKESFPLTVTSAQKNPTAFYLCASSSWTGAGANVLTFGAGSRLTVL.

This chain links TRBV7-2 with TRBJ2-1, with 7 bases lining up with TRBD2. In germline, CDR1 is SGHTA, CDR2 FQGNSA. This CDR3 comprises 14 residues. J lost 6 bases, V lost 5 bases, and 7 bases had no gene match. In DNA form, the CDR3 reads TGTGCCAGCAGCCCGGGGAGGGCCCCCAATGAGCAGTTCTTC. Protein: CASSPGRAPNEQFF.

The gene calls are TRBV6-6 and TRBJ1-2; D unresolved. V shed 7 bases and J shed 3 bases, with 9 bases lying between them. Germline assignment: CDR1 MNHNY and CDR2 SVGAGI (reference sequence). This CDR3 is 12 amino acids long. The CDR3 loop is CASKLSDYGYTF. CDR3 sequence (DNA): TGTGCCAGCAAGTTAAGTGACTATGGCTACACCTTC.

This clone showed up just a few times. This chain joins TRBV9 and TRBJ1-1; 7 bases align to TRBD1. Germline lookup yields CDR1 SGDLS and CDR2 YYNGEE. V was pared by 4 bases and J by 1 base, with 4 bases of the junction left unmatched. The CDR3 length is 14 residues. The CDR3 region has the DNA TGTGCCAGCAGCCCCAGGGGGGGGAACACTGAAGCTTTCTTT. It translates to CASSPRGGNTEAFF.

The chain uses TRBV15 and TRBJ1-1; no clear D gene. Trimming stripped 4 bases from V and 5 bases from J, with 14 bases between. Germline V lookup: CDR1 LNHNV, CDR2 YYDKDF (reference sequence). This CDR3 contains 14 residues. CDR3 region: CATSKWGGKTEAFF. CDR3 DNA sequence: TGTGCCACCAGCAAATGGGGAGGGAAAACTGAAGCTTTCTTT.

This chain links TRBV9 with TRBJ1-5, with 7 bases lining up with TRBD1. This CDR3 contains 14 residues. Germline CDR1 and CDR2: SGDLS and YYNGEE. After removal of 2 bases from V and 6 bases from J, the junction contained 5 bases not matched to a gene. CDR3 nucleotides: TGTGCCAGCAGCGTGACAGGGTCGGGTCAGCCCCAGCATTTT. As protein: CASSVTGSGQPQHF.

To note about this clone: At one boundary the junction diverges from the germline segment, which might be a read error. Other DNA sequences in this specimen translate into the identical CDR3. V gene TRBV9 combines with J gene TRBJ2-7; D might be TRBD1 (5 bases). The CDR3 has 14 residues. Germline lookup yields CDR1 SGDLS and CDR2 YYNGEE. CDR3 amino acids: CASSVVQDKGPQYF. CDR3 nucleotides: TGTGCCAGCAGCGTAGTTCAGGACAAGGGTCCGCAGTACTTT.

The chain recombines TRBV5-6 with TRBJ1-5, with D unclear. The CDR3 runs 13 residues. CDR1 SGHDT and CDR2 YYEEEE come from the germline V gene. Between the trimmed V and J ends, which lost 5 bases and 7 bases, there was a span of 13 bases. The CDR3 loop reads CASSGSYGQPQHF. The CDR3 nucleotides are TGTGCCAGCAGTGGTTCTTACGGGCAGCCCCAGCATTTT.

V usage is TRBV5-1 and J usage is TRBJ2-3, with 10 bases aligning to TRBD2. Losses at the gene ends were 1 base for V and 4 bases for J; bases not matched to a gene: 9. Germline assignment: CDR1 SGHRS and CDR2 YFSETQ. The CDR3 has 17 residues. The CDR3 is CASSLTSSGSYPDTQYF. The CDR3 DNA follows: TGCGCCAGCAGCTTGACATCTAGCGGGAGTTATCCAGATACGCAGTATTTT.

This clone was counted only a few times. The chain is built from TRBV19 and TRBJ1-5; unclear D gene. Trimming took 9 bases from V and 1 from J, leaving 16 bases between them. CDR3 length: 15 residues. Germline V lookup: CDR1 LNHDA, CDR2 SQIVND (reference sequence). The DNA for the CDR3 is TGTGCCAGCCACCTCCAGGCAGAGAGCAATCAGCCCCAGCATTTT. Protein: CASHLQAESNQPQHF.

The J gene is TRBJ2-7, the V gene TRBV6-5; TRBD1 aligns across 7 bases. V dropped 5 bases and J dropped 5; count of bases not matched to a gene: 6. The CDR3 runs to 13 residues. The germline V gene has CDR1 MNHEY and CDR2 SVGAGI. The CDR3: CASSRGTANEQYF. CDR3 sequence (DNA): TGTGCCAGCAGTAGAGGGACAGCAAACGAGCAGTACTTC.

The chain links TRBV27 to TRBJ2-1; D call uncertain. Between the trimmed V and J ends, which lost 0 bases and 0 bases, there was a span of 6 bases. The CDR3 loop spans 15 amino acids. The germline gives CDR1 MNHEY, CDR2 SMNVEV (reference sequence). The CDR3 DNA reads TGTGCCAGCAGTTTATCGGCAGTCTCCTACAATGAGCAGTTCTTC. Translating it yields CASSLSAVSYNEQFF.

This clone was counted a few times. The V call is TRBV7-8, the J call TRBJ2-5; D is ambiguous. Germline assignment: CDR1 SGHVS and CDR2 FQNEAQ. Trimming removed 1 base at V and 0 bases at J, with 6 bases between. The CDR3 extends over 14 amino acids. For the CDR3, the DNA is TGTGCCAGCAGCTTAGGTCTGGACCAAGAGACCCAGTACTTC. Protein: CASSLGLDQETQYF.

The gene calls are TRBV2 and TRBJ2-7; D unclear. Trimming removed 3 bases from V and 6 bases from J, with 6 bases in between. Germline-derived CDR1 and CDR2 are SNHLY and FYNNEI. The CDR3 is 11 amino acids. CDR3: CASSDWLEQYF. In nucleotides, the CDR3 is TGTGCCAGCAGTGACTGGCTCGAGCAGTACTTC.

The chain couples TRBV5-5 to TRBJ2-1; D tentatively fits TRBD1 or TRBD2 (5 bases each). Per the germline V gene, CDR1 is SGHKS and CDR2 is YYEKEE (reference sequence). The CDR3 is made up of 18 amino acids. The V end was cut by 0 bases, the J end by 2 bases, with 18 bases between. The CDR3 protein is CASSLGVGAVGAYNEQFF. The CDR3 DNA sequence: TGTGCCAGCAGCTTGGGAGTTGGGGCGGTGGGAGCCTACAATGAGCAGTTCTTC.

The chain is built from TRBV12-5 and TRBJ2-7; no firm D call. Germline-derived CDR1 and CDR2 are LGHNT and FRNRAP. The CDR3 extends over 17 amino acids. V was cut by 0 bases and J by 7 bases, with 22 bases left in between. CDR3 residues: CASGLVVGGRSVREQYF. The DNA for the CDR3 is TGTGCTAGTGGTTTGGTAGTTGGCGGCAGGAGCGTCCGGGAGCAGTACTTC.

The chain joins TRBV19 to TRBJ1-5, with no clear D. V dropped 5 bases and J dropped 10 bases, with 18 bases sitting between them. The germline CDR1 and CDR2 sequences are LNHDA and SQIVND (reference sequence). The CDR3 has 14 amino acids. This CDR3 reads CASSPRRRMKPQHF. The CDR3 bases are TGTGCCAGTAGTCCTCGCAGACGTATGAAACCCCAGCATTTT.

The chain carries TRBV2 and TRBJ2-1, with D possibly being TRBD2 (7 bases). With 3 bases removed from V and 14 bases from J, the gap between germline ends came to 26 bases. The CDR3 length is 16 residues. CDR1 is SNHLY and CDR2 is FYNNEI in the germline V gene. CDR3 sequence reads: CASSELLAVTQRGKFF. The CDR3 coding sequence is TGTGCCAGCAGTGAGCTTCTAGCGGTCACACAGAGGGGGAAGTTCTTC.

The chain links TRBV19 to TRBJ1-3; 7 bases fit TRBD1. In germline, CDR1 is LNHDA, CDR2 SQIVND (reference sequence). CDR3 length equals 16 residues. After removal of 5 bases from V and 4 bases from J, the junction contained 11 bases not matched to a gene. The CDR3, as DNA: TGTGCCAGTAGTCCCCAGGGAGGGGGCATCGGAAACACCATATATTTT. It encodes CASSPQGGGIGNTIYF.

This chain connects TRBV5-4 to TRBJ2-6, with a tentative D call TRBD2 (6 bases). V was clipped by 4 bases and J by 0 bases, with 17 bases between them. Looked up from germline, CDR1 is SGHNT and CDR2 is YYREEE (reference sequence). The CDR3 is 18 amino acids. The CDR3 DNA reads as TGTGCCAGCAGCCCCCACCCGACGGGACTCTCTGGGGCCAACGTCCTGACTTTC. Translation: CASSPHPTGLSGANVLTF. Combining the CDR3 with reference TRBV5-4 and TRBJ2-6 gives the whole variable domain ETGVTQSPTHLIKTRGQQVTLRCSSQSGHNTVSWYQQALGQGPQFIFQYYREEENGRGNFPPRFSGLQFPNYSSELNVNALELDDSALYLCASSPHPTGLSGANVLTFGAGSRLTVL.

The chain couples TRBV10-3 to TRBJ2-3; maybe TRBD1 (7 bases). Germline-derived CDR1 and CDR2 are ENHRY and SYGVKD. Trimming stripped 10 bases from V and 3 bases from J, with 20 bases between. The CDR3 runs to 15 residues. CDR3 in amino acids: CASRGERGYTDTQYF. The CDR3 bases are TGTGCCAGCAGGGGGGAGAGAGGGTATACAGATACGCAGTATTTT.

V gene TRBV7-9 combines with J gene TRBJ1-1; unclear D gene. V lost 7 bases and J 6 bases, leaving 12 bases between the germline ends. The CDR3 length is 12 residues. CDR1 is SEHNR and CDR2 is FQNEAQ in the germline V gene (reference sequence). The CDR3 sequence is CASTKRGAEAFF. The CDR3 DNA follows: TGTGCCAGCACTAAACGCGGGGCTGAAGCTTTCTTT.

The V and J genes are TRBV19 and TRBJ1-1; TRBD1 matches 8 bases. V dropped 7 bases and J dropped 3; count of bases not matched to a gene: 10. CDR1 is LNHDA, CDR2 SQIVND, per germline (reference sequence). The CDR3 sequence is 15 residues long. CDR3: CASTRTGSRDTEAFF. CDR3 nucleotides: TGTGCCAGTACCAGGACAGGGTCTAGGGACACTGAAGCTTTCTTT.